This T cell receptor beta chain was recovered during a study of STAT3 mutations in large granular lymphocyte leukemia. Findings of the study overall: At least one immunodominant TCR beta clonotype appeared in every T-cell large granular lymphocyte leukemia patient. Samples missed the first appearance of the clone. Some patients had dominant TCR clones larger than their STAT3 mutant burden.

Germline CDR1 KGHSH, CDR2 LQKENI. After removal of 2 bases from V and 0 bases from J, the junction contained 3 bases not matched to a gene. The length of the CDR3 is 15 residues. About this clone: The target antigen is unknown.

The repertoire was sequenced with immunoSEQ multiplex PCR; TCRdb's copy has only in-frame clones and lacks some. Seen here are around 10,000 clones, around 49% observed once, and the top ten hold around 8.3%. This sequence joins TRBV18 and TRBJ2-7, with 8 positions matching TRBD1. The clonotype comes from a boy aged 5-17 years with T-cell large granular lymphocyte leukemia. Some clones in this sample may be carry-over from other donors' samples. Material: peripheral blood mononuclear cells. CDR3 in DNA: TGTGCCAGCTCACCAACCACAGGGGGCTCCTACGAGCAGTACTTC. Its protein is CASSPTTGGSYEQYF.